This T cell receptor (beta chain) was documented in a study of blood T cell repertoires in COVID-19. As for the study in general: Researchers got acute and convalescent COVID-19 samples from the United States, Italy and Spain. PBMCs, B-cell-depleted T cells, or T cells provided the cDNA or gDNA that made up the material.

As handled by the study authors: Amplification of reference gene primers provided the estimated nucleated cell counts. Here immunoSEQ multiplex PCR was the method, and the copy in TCRdb shows in-frame clones only, minus some. The DNA gave D and trimming, while V, J and clone size come from that table. The table has about 300,000 clones, approximately 87% seen once. CDR1 and CDR2 (germline): MNHEY, SVGAGI. J was trimmed by 3 bases and V by 5 bases; bases with no gene match: 4. The CDR3 extends over 15 amino acids. The chain uses TRBV6-5 and TRBJ2-1; 10 bases fit TRBD1. The TCR was taken from a woman between 35 and 50 years old who had recovered from COVID-19. Material for sequencing was peripheral blood. CDR3 bases: TGTGCCAGCAGTCTAGGACAGGGGGACTACAATGAGCAGTTCTTC. Protein product: CASSLGQGDYNEQFF.